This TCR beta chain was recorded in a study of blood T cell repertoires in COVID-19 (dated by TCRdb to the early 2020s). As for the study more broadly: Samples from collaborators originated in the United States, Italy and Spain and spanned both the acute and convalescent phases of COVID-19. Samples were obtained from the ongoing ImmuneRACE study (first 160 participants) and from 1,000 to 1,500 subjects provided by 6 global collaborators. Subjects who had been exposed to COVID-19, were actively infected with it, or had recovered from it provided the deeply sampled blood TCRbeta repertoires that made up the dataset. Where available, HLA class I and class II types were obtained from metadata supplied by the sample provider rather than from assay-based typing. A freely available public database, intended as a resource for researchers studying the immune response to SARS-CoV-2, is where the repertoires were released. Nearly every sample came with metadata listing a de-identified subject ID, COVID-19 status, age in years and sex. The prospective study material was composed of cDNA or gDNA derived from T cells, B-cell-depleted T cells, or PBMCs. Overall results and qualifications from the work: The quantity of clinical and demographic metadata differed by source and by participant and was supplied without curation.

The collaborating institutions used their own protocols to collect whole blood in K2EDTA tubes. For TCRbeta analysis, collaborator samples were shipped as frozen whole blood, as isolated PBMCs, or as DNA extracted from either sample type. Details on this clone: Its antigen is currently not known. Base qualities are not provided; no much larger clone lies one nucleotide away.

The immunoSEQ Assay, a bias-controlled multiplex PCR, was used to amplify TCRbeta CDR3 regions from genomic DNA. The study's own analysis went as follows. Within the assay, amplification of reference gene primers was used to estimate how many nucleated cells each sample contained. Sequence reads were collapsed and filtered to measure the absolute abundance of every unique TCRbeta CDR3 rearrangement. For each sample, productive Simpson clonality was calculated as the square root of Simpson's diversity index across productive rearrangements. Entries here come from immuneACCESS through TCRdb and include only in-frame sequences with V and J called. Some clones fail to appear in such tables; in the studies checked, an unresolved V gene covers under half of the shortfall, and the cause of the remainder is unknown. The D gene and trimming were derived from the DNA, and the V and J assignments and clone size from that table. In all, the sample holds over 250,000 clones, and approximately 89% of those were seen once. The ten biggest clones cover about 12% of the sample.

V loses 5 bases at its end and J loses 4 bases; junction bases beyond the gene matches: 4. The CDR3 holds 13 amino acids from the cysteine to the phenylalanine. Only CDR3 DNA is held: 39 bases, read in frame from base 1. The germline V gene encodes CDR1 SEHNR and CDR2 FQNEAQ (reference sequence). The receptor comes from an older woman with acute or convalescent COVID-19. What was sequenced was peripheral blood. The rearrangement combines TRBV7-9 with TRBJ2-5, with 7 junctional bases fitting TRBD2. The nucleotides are TGTGCCAGCAGCCTGTGGGGGGGAGAGACCCAGTACTTC. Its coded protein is CASSLWGGETQYF.